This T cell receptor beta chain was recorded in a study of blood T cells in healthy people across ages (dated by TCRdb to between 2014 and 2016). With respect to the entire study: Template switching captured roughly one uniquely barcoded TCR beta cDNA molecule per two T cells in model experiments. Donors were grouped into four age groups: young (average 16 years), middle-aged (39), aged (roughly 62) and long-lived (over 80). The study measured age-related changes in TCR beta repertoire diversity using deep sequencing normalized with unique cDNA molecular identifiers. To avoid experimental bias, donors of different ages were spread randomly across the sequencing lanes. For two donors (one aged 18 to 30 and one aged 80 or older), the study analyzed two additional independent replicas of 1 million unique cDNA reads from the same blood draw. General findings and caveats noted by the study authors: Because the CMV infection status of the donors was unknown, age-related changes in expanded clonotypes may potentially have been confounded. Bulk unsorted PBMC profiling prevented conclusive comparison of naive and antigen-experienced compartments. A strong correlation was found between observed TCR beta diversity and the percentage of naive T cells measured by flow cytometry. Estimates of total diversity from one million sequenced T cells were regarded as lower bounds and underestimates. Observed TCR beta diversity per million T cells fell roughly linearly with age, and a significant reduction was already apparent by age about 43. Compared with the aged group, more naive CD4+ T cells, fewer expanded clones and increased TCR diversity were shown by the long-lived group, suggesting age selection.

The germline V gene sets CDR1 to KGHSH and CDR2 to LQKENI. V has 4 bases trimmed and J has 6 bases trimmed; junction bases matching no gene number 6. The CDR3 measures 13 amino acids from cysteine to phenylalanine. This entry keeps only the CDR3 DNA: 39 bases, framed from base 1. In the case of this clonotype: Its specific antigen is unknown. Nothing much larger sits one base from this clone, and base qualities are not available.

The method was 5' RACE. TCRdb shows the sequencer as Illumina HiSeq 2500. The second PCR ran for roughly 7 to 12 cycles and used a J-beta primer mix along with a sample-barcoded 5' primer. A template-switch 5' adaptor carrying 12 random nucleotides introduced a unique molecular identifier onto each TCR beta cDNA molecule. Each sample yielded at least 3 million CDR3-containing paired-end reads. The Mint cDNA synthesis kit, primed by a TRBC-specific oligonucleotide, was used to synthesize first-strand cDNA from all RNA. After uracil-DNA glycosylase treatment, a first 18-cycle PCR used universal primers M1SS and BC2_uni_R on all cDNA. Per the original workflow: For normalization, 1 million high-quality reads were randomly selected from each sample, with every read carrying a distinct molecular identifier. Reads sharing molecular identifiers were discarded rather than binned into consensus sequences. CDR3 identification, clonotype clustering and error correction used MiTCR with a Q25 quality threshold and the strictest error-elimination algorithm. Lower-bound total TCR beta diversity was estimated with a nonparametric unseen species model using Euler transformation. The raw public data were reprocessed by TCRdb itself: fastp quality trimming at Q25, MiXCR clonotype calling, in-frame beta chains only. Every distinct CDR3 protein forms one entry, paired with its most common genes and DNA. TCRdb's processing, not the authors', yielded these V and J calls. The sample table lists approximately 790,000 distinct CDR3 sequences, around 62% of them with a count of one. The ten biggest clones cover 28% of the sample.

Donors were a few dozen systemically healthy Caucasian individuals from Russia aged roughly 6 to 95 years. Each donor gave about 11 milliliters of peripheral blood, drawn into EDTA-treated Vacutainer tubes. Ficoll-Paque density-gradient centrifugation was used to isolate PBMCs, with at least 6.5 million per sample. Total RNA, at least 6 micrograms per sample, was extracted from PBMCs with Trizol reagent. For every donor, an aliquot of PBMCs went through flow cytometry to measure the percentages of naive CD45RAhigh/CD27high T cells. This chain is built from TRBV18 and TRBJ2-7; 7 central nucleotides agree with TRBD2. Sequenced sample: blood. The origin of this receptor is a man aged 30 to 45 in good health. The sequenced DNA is TGTGCCAGCTCACGACGGACTAGTCCCGAGCAGTACTTC. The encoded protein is CASSRRTSPEQYF.